This T cell receptor beta chain was sequenced during a study of cytomegalovirus exposure and HLA in healthy donors (dated by TCRdb to the late 2010s). Background on the whole study: A later analysis indicated that the roughly 130 validation repertoires were generated on the platform also employed for the roughly 650 repertoires of the first cohort. The aim of the study was to test whether cataloging public T cell receptors could identify signatures of past pathogen exposure. A separate validation cohort of 100 to 150 different subjects was used in addition to the roughly 640-subject first cohort. To predict cytomegalovirus infection status, the study brought together high-throughput TCR immunosequencing, statistical association of individual TCRs with disease status, and machine learning.

Library creation used the immunoSEQ multiplex PCR assay. The authors' analysis ran thus. A statistical classification framework was developed to diagnose cytomegalovirus status using the catalog of TCR beta chain sequences. The clones in this table, taken by TCRdb from immuneACCESS, are in-frame only. Not every clone is retained; where verified, under half of the shortfall comes from an unresolved V gene, and the cause of the rest is unknown. The V and J calls and clone size are taken from that table; D and trimming were inferred from the DNA. The sample data list about 110,000 clones, and about 92% of these were observed just once. 1.5% to 2% of the sample belongs to the ten largest clones. For this clone: Its target antigen remains unknown. No qualities accompany the bases; no much larger clone lies one base away.

The paper's findings and limits, for the study overall: While some public TCRs were present in many individuals, most TCR sequences turned up only very rarely across donors. The authors suggested that the approach could potentially be extended to other disease states and immunological phenotypes. In both the original and validation cohorts, the classifier was reported to diagnose cytomegalovirus status with high specificity and sensitivity. In a later analysis, TCRs clustered in the first cohort were found to also tend to co-occur in the roughly 130 validation repertoires, with 85% to 95% of cluster scores above 0. In the study, approximately 160 TCR beta chains were listed as associated with cytomegalovirus. Three of the identified cytomegalovirus-associated TCR beta chains were confirmed in vitro to be specific for cytomegalovirus antigens. A later analysis lacked HLA typing for the validation cohort, so it scored co-occurrence in that cohort across all 110 or so repertoires.

The CDR3 holds 16 amino acids from the cysteine to the phenylalanine. The DNA shown is the 48-base CDR3, in frame from base 1. The germline V gene gives CDR1 as SGHAT and CDR2 as FQNNGV. At the junction V is shortened by 10 bases and J by 2 bases, with 22 bases in between. Donors formed part of the validation cohort, which comprised 120 subjects and was distinct from the first cohort of 550 to 850 subjects. The source material was PBMCs. Recombination connected TRBV11-2 to TRBJ2-3, and perhaps TRBD2 as D gene, on 7 matching bases. The receptor was derived from a woman aged 18-29 years in good health and CMV-seronegative. The bases are TGTGCCAACCCTGGGGAGGGCCAGGGGTACACAGATACGCAGTATTTT. Its translation reads: CANPGEGQGYTDTQYF.